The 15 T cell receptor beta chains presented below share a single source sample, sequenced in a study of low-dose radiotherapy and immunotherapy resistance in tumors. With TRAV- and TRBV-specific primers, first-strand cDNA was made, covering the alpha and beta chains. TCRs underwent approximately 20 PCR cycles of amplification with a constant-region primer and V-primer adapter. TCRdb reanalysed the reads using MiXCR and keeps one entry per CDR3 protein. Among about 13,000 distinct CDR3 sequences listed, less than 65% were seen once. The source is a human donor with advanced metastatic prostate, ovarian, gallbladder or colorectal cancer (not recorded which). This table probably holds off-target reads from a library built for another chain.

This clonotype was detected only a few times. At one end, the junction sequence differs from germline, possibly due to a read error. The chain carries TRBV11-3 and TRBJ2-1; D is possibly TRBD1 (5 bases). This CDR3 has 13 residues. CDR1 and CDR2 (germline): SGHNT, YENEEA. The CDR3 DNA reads TGTGCCAGCAGCGTAGACAGCTACAATGAGCAGTTCTTC. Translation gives CASSVDSYNEQFF.

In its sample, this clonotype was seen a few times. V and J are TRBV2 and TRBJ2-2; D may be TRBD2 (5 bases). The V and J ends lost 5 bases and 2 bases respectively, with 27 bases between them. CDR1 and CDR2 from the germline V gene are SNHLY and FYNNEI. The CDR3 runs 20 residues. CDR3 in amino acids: CASSRSGIPRESSNTGELFF. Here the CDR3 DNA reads TGTGCCAGCAGTCGCTCCGGGATCCCGAGGGAGAGCTCTAACACCGGGGAGCTGTTTTTT.

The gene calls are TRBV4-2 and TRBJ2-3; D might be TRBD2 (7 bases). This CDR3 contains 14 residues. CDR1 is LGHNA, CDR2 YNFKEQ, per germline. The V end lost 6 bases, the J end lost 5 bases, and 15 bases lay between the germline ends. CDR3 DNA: TGTGCCAGCAGGCCAGGGGTAGCGGGAGATACGCAGTATTTT. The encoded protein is CASRPGVAGDTQYF.

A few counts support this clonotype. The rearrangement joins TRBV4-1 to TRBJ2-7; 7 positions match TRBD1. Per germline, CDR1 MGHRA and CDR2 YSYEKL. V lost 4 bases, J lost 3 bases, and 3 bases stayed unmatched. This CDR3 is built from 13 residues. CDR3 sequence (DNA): TGCGCCAGCAGCCCGACAGGGAACTACGAGCAGTACTTC. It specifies CASSPTGNYEQYF.

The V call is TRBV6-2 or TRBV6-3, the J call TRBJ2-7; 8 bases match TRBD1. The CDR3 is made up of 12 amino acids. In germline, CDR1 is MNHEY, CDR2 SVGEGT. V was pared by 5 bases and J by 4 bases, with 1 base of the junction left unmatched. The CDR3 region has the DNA TGTGCCAGCAGTGACAGGGGATACGAGCAGTACTTC. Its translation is CASSDRGYEQYF.

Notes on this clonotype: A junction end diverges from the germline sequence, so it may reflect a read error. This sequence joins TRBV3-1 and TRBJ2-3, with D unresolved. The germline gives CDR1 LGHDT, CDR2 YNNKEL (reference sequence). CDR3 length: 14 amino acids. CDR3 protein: CASGQLNSADTQYF. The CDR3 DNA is TGTGCCAGCGGCCAATTGAACTCCGCAGATACGCAGTATTTT.

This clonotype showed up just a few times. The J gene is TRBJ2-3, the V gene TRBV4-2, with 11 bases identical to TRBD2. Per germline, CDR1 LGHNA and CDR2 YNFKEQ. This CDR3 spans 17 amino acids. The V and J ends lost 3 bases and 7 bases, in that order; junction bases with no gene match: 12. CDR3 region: CASSQTSGTSGQHTQYF. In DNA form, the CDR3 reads TGTGCCAGCAGCCAGACCTCTGGGACTAGCGGACAGCATACGCAGTATTTT.

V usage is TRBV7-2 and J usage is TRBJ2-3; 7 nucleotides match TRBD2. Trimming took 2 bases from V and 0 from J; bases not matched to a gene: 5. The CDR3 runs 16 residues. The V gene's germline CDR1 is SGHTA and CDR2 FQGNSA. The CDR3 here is CASSLFLAASTDTQYF. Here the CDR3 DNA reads TGTGCCAGCAGCTTATTTCTAGCGGCTAGCACAGATACGCAGTATTTT.

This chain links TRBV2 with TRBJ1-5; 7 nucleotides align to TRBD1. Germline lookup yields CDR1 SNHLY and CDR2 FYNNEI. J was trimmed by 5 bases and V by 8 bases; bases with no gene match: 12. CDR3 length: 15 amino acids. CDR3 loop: CASRPARGRHQPQHF. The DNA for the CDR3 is TGTGCCAGCCGACCCGCGAGGGGGCGGCATCAGCCCCAGCATTTT.

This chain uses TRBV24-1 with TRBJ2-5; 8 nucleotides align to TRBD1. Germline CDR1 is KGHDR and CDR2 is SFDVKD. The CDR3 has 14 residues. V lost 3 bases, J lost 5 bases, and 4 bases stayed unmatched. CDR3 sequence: CATSDATGVETQYF. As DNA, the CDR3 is TGTGCCACCAGTGATGCGACAGGGGTGGAGACCCAGTACTTC.

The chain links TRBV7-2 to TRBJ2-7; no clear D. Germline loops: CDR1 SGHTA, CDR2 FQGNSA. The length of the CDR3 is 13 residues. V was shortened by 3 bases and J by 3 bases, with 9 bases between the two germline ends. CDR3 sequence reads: CASSFGWGYEQYF. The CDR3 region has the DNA TGTGCCAGCAGCTTCGGATGGGGCTACGAGCAGTACTTC.

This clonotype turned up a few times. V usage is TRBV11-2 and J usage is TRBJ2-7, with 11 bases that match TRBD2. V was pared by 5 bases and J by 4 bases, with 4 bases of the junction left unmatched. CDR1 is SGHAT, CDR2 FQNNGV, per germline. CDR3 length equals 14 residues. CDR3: CASSPGTSGYEQYF. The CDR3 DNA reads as TGTGCCAGCAGCCCGGGGACTAGCGGATACGAGCAGTACTTC.

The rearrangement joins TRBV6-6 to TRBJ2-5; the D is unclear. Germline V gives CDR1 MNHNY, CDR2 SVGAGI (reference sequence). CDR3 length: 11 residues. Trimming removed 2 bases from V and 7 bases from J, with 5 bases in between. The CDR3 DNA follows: TGTGCCAGCAGTTACAGTGGGACCCAGTACTTC. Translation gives CASSYSGTQYF.

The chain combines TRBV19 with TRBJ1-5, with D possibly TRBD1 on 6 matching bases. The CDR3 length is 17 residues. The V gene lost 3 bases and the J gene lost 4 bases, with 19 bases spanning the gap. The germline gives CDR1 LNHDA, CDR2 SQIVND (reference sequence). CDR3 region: CASSMVIQGGGNQPQHF. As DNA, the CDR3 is TGTGCCAGTAGTATGGTTATACAGGGAGGGGGAAATCAGCCCCAGCATTTT. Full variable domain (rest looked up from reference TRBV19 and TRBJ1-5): DGGITQSPKYLFRKEGQNVTLSCEQNLNHDAMYWYRQDPGQGLRLIYYSQIVNDFQKGDIAEGYSVSREKKESFPLTVTSAQKNPTAFYLCASSMVIQGGGNQPQHFGDGTRLSIL.

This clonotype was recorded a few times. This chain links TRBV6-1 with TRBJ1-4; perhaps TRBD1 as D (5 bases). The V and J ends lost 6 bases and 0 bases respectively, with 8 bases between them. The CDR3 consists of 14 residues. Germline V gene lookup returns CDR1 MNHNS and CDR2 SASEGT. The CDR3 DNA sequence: TGTGCCAGCAGGACAGCTGCAACTAATGAAAAACTGTTTTTT. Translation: CASRTAATNEKLFF.